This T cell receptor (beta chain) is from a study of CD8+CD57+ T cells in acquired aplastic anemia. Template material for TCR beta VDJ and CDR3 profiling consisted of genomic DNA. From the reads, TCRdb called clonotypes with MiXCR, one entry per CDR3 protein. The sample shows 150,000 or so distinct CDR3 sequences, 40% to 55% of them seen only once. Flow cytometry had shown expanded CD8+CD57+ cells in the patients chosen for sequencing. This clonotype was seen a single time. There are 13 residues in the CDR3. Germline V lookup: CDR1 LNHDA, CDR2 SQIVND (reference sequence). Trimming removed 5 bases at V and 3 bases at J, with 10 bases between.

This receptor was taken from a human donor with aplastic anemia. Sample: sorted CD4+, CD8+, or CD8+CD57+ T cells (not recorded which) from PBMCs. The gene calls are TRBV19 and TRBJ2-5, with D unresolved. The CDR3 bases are TGTGCCAGTAGTTGGGCATTAGAAGAGACCCAGTACTTC. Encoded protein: CASSWALEETQYF.